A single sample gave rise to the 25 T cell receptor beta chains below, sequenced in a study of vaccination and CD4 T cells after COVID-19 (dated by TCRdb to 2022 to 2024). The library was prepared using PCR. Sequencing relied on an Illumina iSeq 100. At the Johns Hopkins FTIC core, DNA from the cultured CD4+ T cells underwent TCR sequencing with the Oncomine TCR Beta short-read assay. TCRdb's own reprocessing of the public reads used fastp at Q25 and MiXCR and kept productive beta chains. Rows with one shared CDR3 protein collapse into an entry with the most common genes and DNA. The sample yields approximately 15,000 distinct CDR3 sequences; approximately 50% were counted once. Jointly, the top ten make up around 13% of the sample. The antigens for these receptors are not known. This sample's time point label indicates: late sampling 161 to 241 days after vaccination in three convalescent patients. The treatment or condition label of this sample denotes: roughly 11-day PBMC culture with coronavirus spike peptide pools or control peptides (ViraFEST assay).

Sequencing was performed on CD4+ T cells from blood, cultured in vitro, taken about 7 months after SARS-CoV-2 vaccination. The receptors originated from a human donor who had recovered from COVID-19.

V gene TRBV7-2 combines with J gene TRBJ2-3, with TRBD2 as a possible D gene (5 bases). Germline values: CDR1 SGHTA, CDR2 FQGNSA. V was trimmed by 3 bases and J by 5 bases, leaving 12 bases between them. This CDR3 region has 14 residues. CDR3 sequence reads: CASSLVGRGDTQYF. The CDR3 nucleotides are TGTGCCAGCAGCTTGGTAGGTCGGGGAGATACGCAGTATTTT.

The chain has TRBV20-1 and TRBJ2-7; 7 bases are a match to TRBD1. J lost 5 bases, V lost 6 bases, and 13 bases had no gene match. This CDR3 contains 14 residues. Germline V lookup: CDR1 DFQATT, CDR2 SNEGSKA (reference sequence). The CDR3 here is CSAAKPSGGDEQYF. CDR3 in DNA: TGCAGTGCAGCAAAGCCCTCAGGGGGAGACGAGCAGTACTTC.

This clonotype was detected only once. CDR3 loop: CATSDWTQGSNEQFF. CDR3 sequence (DNA): TGTGCCACCAGTGATTGGACCCAGGGGAGCAATGAGCAGTTCTTC. V and J are TRBV24-1 and TRBJ2-1, with D perhaps matching TRBD1 (6 bases). The CDR3 runs to 15 residues. Trimming stripped 2 bases from V and 6 bases from J, with 13 bases between. CDR1 and CDR2 (germline): KGHDR, SFDVKD.

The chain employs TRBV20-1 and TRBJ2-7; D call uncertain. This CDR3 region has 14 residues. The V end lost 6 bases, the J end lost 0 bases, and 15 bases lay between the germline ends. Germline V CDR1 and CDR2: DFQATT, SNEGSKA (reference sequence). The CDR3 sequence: CSASPQRSSYEQYF. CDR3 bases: TGCAGTGCGAGCCCCCAGAGGAGCTCCTACGAGCAGTACTTC.

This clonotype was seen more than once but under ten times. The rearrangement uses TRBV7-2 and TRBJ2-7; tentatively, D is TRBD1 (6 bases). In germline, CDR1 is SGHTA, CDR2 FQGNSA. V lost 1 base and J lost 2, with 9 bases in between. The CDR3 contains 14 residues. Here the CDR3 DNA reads TGTGCCAGCAGCTTAGATAACAGGGCCTACGAGCAGTACTTC. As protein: CASSLDNRAYEQYF.

CDR3 loop: CASSLTLEETQYF. In nucleotides, the CDR3 is TGTGCCAGCTCGCTAACCCTAGAAGAGACCCAGTACTTC. V gene TRBV18 combines with J gene TRBJ2-5; D ambiguous. The CDR3 spans 13 residues. Between the trimmed V and J ends, which lost 6 bases and 3 bases, there was a span of 11 bases. Germline V gene lookup returns CDR1 KGHSH and CDR2 LQKENI. The variable domain in full, with the rest retrieved from reference TRBV18 and TRBJ2-5, is NAGVMQNPRHLVRRRGQEARLRCSPMKGHSHVYWYRQLPEEGLKFMVYLQKENIIDESGMPKERFSAEFPKEGPSILRIQQVVRGDSAAYFCASSLTLEETQYFGPGTRLLVL.

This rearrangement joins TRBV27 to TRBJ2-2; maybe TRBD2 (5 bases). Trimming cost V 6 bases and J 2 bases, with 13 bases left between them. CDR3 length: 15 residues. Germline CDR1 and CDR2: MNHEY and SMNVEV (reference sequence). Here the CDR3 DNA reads TGTGCCAGCAGCGCCCTAGCTATTAACACCGGGGAGCTGTTTTTT. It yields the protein CASSALAINTGELFF.

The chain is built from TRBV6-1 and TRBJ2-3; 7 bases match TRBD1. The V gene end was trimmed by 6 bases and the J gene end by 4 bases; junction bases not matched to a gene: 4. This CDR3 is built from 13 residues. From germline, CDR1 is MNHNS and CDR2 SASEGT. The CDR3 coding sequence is TGTGCCAGCAGACCCACAGGGGCAGATACGCAGTATTTT. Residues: CASRPTGADTQYF.

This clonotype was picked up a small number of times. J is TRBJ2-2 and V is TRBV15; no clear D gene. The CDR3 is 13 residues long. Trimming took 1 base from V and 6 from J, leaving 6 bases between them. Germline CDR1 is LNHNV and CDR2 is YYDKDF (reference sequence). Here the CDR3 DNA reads TGTGCCACCAGCAGAGGGTCGGCCGGGGAGCTGTTTTTT. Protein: CATSRGSAGELFF.

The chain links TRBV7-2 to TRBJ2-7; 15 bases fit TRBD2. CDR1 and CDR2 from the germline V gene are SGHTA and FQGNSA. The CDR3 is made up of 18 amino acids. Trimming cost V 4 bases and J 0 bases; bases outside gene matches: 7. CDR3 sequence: CASSSGLAGGRSSYEQYF. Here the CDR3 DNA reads TGTGCCAGCAGCTCGGGACTAGCGGGAGGCCGAAGCTCCTACGAGCAGTACTTC.

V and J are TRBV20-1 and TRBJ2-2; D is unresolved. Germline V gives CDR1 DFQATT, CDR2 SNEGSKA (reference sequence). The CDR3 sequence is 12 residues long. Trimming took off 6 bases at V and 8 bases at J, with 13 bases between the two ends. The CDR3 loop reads CSASTVAGELFF. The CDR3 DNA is TGCAGTGCCTCGACTGTCGCGGGGGAGCTGTTTTTT.

CDR3 loop: CSAPVPPDTQYF. The CDR3, as DNA: TGCAGTGCTCCCGTTCCCCCAGATACGCAGTATTTT. This chain links TRBV20-1 with TRBJ2-3; D not certain. The CDR3 extends over 12 amino acids. V was clipped by 5 bases and J by 4 bases, with 10 bases between them. Germline CDR1 reads DFQATT; CDR2 reads SNEGSKA (reference sequence).

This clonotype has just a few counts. The CDR3 DNA reads as TGTGCCAGCAGCCCCCTTCCGGGGGCGTACAATGAGCAGTTCTTC. This sequence encodes CASSPLPGAYNEQFF. The V and J genes are TRBV6-1 and TRBJ2-1; D tentatively reads TRBD1 or TRBD2 (6 bases each). Germline V gene data show CDR1 as MNHNS and CDR2 as SASEGT. CDR3 length: 15 amino acids. Trimming left V 6 bases short and J 4 bases short, with 16 bases between.

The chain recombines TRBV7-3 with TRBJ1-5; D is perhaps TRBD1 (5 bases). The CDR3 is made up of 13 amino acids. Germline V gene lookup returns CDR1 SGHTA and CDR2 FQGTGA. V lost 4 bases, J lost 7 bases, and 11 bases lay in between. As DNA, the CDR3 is TGTGCCAGCAGCTCAGGGTATCGCCAGCCCCAGCATTTT. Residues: CASSSGYRQPQHF.

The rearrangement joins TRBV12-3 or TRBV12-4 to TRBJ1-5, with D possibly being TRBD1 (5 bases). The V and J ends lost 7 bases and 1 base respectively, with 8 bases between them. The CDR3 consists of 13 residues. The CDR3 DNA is TGTGCCAGCACCCGGGACAGCAATCAGCCCCAGCATTTT. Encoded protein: CASTRDSNQPQHF.

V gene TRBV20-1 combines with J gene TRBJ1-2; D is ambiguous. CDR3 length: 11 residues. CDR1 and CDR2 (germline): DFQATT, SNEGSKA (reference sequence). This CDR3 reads CRAEGAYGYTF. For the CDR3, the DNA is TGCAGGGCTGAGGGAGCCTATGGCTACACCTTC.

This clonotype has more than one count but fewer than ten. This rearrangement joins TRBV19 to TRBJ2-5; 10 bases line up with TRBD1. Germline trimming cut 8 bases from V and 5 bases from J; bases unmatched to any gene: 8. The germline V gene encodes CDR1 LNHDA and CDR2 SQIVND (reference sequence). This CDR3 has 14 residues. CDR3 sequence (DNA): TGTGCCAGTTCCGGGACAGGGGTTCGGGAGACCCAGTACTTC. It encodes CASSGTGVRETQYF.

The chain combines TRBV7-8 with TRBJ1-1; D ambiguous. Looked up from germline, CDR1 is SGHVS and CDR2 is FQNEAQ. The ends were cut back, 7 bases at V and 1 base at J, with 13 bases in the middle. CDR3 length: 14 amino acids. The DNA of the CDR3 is TGTGCCAGCACCCCGTGGGCGGGGAACACTGAAGCTTTCTTT. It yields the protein CASTPWAGNTEAFF.

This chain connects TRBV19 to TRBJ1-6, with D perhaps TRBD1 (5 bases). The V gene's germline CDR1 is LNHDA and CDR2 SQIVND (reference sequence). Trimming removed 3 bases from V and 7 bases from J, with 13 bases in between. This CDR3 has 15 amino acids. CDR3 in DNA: TGTGCCAGTAGTATCATAGGGGCTAGGAATTCACCCCTCCACTTT. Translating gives CASSIIGARNSPLHF.

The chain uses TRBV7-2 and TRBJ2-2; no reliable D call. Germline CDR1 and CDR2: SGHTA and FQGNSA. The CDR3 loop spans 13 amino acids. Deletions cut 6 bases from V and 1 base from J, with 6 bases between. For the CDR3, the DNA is TGTGCCAGCAGGGCGAAGAACACCGGGGAGCTGTTTTTT. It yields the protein CASRAKNTGELFF.

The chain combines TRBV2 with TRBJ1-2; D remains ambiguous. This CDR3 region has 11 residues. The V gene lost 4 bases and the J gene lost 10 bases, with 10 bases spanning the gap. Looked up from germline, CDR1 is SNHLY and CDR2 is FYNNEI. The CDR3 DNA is TGTGCCAGCAGTGTACGGGTGGTCTACACCTTC. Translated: CASSVRVVYTF.

As DNA, the CDR3 is TGTGCCAGCAGCCCCCCAGACAAGGGTTCGGGGTCACCCCTCCACTTT. Translation: CASSPPDKGSGSPLHF. This rearrangement joins TRBV6-1 to TRBJ1-6; D gene uncertain. With 6 bases removed from V and 10 bases from J, the gap between germline ends came to 22 bases. The CDR3 consists of 16 residues. Germline lookup yields CDR1 MNHNS and CDR2 SASEGT.

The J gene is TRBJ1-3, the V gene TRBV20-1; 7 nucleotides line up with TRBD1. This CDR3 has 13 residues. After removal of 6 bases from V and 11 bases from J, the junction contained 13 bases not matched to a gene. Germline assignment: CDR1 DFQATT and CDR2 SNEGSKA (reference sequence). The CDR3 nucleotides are TGCAGTGCCAAAGCAGGGGGTGGGGGCGCCATATATTTT. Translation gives CSAKAGGGGAIYF.

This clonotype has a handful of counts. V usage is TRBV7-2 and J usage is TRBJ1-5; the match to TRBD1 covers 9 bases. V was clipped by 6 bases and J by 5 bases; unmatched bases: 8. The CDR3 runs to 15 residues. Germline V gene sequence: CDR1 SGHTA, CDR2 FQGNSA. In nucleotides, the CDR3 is TGTGCCAGCAGTCCGTCATGGACAGGGGATCAGCCCCAGCATTTT. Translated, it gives CASSPSWTGDQPQHF. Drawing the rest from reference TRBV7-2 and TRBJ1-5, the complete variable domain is GAGVSQSPSNKVTEKGKDVELRCDPISGHTALYWYRQSLGQGLEFLIYFQGNSAPDKSGLPSDRFSAERTGGSVSTLTIQRTQQEDSAVYLCASSPSWTGDQPQHFGDGTRLSIL.

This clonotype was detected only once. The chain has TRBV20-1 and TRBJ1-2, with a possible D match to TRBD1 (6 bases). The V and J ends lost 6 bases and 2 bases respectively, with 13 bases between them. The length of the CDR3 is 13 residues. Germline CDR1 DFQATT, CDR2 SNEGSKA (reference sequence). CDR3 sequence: CSAPKDRNYGYTF. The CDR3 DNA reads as TGCAGTGCGCCGAAGGACAGAAACTATGGCTACACCTTC.